This T cell receptor (beta chain) is drawn from a study of T cell clonality in common variable immunodeficiency. Findings of the study overall: Authors noted CVID clonality's cause needs subpopulation repertoire sequencing.

Heparinized whole blood, roughly 5 to 8 ml, came from each donor. This CDR3 spans 15 amino acids. The junction had 12 bases not matched to a gene; V was cut back by 7 bases and J by 4 bases. The repertoire was sequenced with immunoSEQ multiplex PCR; TCRdb's copy has only in-frame clones and lacks some. The specimen has 57,000 or so clones, none found just once. There are many counts of this clone. Its antigen remains unidentified. The read stops 3 residues short of the end of the CDR3; the missing end is completed from the germline J gene. The rearrangement uses TRBV12-3 or TRBV12-4 and TRBJ2-7; the match to TRBD1 covers 8 bases. Sequenced input: peripheral blood mononuclear cells. The sequence came from a person aged 18 to 70 in good health. The sequenced part of the CDR3 DNA is TGTGCCAGCACCCTTTCGAGGACAGGGACTTACGAG. Encoded protein: CASTLSRTGTYE. The whole CDR3 protein is CASTLSRTGTYEQYF.